Below, 25 T cell receptor beta chains from the same sample are listed, as sequenced in a study of T cell changes during pregnancy in multiple sclerosis. Measured with immunoSEQ multiplex PCR; TCRdb has only the in-frame clones, and not every one. The data hold some 41,000 clones, with about 94% observed a single time. The sequencing here drew on CD8+ T cells from peripheral blood mononuclear cells, taken in the third trimester of pregnancy. The receptors originated from a female donor with multiple sclerosis, enrolled in a pregnancy study.

The V and J genes are TRBV27 and TRBJ1-1, with 7 bases that match TRBD1. Germline CDR1 MNHEY, CDR2 SMNVEV (reference sequence). The CDR3 length is 13 residues. The trim removed 6 bases at V and 6 bases at J, leaving 7 bases unmatched. This CDR3 reads CASRTGTQAEAFF. The CDR3 DNA is TGTGCCAGCAGGACAGGGACTCAAGCTGAAGCTTTCTTT.

V and J are TRBV27 and TRBJ2-1; 7 bases are a match to TRBD2. V shed 3 bases and J 7 bases; nucleotides not matched to a gene: 15. CDR3 length equals 17 residues. From germline, CDR1 is MNHEY and CDR2 SMNVEV (reference sequence). In DNA form, the CDR3 reads TGTGCCAGCAGTTTGTTCGGCAAGGGCGGGAGACAGAATGAGCAGTTCTTC. This gives the protein CASSLFGKGGRQNEQFF.

This clone is deemed medium-sized. This chain joins TRBV6-6 and TRBJ1-1; 9 positions match TRBD1. This CDR3 comprises 15 residues. Losses at the gene ends were 6 bases for V and 6 bases for J; bases not matched to a gene: 11. The germline V gene encodes CDR1 MNHNY and CDR2 SVGAGI (reference sequence). CDR3 bases: TGTGCCAGCAGCTTAAATACAGGGGGCACGGCTGAAGCTTTCTTT. Protein sequence: CASSLNTGGTAEAFF.

This clone was seen once. Here the CDR3 DNA reads TGTGCCAGCGGTCTCAGGGTGCAAGAGACCCAGTACTTC. Encoded protein: CASGLRVQETQYF. The V gene is TRBV5-4, the J gene TRBJ2-5, with D possibly matching TRBD1 (5 bases). Germline assignment: CDR1 SGHNT and CDR2 YYREEE (reference sequence). The CDR3 spans 13 residues. Trimming stripped 7 bases from V and 2 bases from J, with 12 bases between.

This clone is a singleton in its sample. The chain employs TRBV7-9 and TRBJ2-2; 9 nucleotides line up with TRBD2. The CDR3 covers 15 residues. V lost 4 bases to trimming and J lost 6 bases; unmatched junction nucleotides: 6. Germline V CDR1 and CDR2: SEHNR, FQNEAQ (reference sequence). The CDR3 spells CASSSGLAGPGELFF. In nucleotides, the CDR3 is TGTGCCAGCAGCTCGGGACTAGCAGGCCCCGGGGAGCTGTTTTTT.

The gene calls are TRBV4-1 and TRBJ2-2; a weak D match, TRBD1 (6 bases). Between the trimmed V and J ends, which lost 2 bases and 1 base, there was a span of 8 bases. Germline V CDR1 and CDR2: MGHRA, YSYEKL. The CDR3 is made up of 15 amino acids. The CDR3 DNA sequence: TGCGCCAGCAGCCAAAGGGACAAGAACACCGGGGAGCTGTTTTTT. This translates into CASSQRDKNTGELFF.

This clone appeared a single time. This chain uses TRBV7-3 with TRBJ1-2; D ambiguous. The CDR3 sequence is 15 residues long. Germline V gene data show CDR1 as SGHTA and CDR2 as FQGTGA. V dropped 5 bases and J dropped 0 bases, with 13 bases sitting between them. The CDR3 sequence: CASSKQPRANYGYTF. CDR3 nucleotide sequence: TGTGCCAGCAGCAAACAGCCGAGAGCTAACTATGGCTACACCTTC.

V is TRBV5-4 and J is TRBJ2-6; TRBD1 is a possible D gene (6 bases). The CDR3 totals 17 residues. Trimming took off 3 bases at V and 0 bases at J, with 13 bases between the two ends. Germline CDR1 and CDR2: SGHNT and YYREEE (reference sequence). CDR3 sequence: CASSSPGTHSGANVLTF. The CDR3 DNA sequence: TGTGCCAGCAGCTCCCCCGGGACACACTCTGGGGCCAACGTCCTGACTTTC.

This sequence joins TRBV5-4 and TRBJ2-7; 7 positions match TRBD2. The CDR3 extends over 15 amino acids. V lost 0 bases to trimming and J lost 1 base; unmatched junction nucleotides: 4. Germline-derived CDR1 and CDR2 are SGHNT and YYREEE (reference sequence). CDR3 amino acids: CASSLGASGSYEQYF. The CDR3 DNA follows: TGTGCCAGCAGCTTGGGGGCTAGCGGATCCTACGAGCAGTACTTC.

This clone was counted a single time. The chain combines TRBV11-2 with TRBJ2-7; tentative D call: TRBD2 (5 bases). CDR3 length: 16 amino acids. The V end was cut by 3 bases, the J end by 5 bases, with 20 bases between. Germline lookup yields CDR1 SGHAT and CDR2 FQNNGV. The CDR3 DNA sequence: TGTGCCAGCAGCTTGGGTAGCACCCAATCGGGGAACGAGCAGTACTTC. Its protein is CASSLGSTQSGNEQYF.

The chain has TRBV28 and TRBJ2-7; D remains unclear. Trimming removed 6 bases from V and 3 bases from J, with 3 bases in between. This CDR3 spans 10 amino acids. Germline V gene lookup returns CDR1 MDHEN and CDR2 SYDVKM. CDR3 sequence reads: CASSHYEQYF. The CDR3 nucleotides read TGTGCCAGCAGCCACTACGAGCAGTACTTC.

The chain links TRBV10-3 to TRBJ2-1; TRBD2 agrees at 12 bases. This CDR3 comprises 14 residues. Germline-derived CDR1 and CDR2 are ENHRY and SYGVKD. V shed 6 bases, J shed 7 bases, and the junction held 4 bases outside the gene matches. The CDR3 nucleotides read TGTGCCATCAGGCCGGGACTAGCGGGTAATGAGCAGTTCTTC. Translating gives CAIRPGLAGNEQFF.

This rearrangement joins TRBV6-6 to TRBJ1-5, with unresolved D. The CDR3 runs to 12 residues. Per the germline V gene, CDR1 is MNHNY and CDR2 is SVGAGI (reference sequence). V was clipped by 5 bases and J by 10 bases, with 12 bases between them. CDR3 in amino acids: CASSPSSPPQHF. The CDR3 DNA reads as TGTGCCAGCAGTCCCTCGAGTCCCCCCCAGCATTTT.

For the CDR3, the DNA is TGCGCCAGCAGCTTGCGCAGGGCATGGGACGAGCAGTACTTC. Its protein product is CASSLRRAWDEQYF. The rearrangement uses TRBV5-1 and TRBJ2-7; perhaps TRBD1 as D (5 bases). This CDR3 has 14 residues. CDR1 is SGHRS and CDR2 is YFSETQ in the germline V gene. Trimming stripped 1 base from V and 5 bases from J, with 13 bases between.

This chain connects TRBV6-5 to TRBJ1-2, with D possibly TRBD1 on 5 matching bases. V gave up 2 bases and J gave up 4 bases, with 8 bases separating them. The germline gives CDR1 MNHEY, CDR2 SVGAGI. The CDR3 contains 13 residues. CDR3 in DNA: TGTGCCAGCAGTTACGGGACTTTCTATGGCTACACCTTC. This sequence encodes CASSYGTFYGYTF.

V usage is TRBV4-1 and J usage is TRBJ1-5; the match to TRBD1 covers 8 bases. The germline gives CDR1 MGHRA, CDR2 YSYEKL. This CDR3 is built from 14 residues. Losses at the gene ends were 4 bases for V and 7 bases for J; bases not matched to a gene: 6. The CDR3 protein is CASSPGQGRQPQHF. The CDR3 nucleotides are TGCGCCAGCAGCCCCGGACAGGGCAGGCAGCCCCAGCATTTT.

This clone was recorded once. The chain couples TRBV7-9 to TRBJ2-7; 7 positions match TRBD2. J was trimmed by 5 bases and V by 3 bases; bases with no gene match: 10. In germline, CDR1 is SEHNR, CDR2 FQNEAQ (reference sequence). The CDR3 loop spans 15 amino acids. CDR3 amino acids: CASSLGLTEGDEQYF. DNA of the CDR3: TGTGCCAGCAGCTTGGGACTAACGGAGGGAGACGAGCAGTACTTC.

As concerns this clone: Other DNA sequences within the sample encode an identical CDR3. The J gene is TRBJ1-2, the V gene TRBV7-9; TRBD1 aligns across 7 bases. The junction had 0 bases not matched to a gene; V was cut back by 1 base and J by 4 bases. This CDR3 comprises 13 residues. Germline V gene data show CDR1 as SEHNR and CDR2 as FQNEAQ (reference sequence). This chain's CDR3 is CASSLGQGYGYTF. The DNA for the CDR3 is TGTGCCAGCAGCTTAGGACAGGGCTATGGCTACACCTTC.

J is TRBJ2-3 and V is TRBV27; 10 positions agree with TRBD1. Looked up from germline, CDR1 is MNHEY and CDR2 is SMNVEV (reference sequence). Trimming took 7 bases from V and 3 from J; bases not matched to a gene: 7. The CDR3 consists of 15 residues. CDR3 in DNA: TGTGCCAGCACTCCCCGGGACAGGGGTACAGATACGCAGTATTTT. This encodes CASTPRDRGTDTQYF.

The chain has TRBV10-3 and TRBJ2-1; 10 bases match TRBD2. From germline, CDR1 is ENHRY and CDR2 SYGVKD. With 0 bases clipped from V and 7 bases from J, the junction kept 3 bases outside the gene matches. The CDR3 has 15 amino acids. CDR3 sequence (DNA): TGTGCCATCAGTGAGTCTTCTAGCGGGAGAAATGAGCAGTTCTTC. Translated, it gives CAISESSSGRNEQFF.

The chain uses TRBV29-1 and TRBJ1-2; weak D call: TRBD1 (5 bases). The CDR3 sequence is 15 residues long. With 3 bases removed from V and 0 bases from J, the gap between germline ends came to 14 bases. Germline CDR1 SQVTM, CDR2 ANQGSEA. The CDR3 protein is CSVESREGANYGYTF. The CDR3 region has the DNA TGCAGCGTTGAGTCCAGGGAAGGAGCTAACTATGGCTACACCTTC.

The chain is built from TRBV29-1 and TRBJ2-3; 8 bases are shared with TRBD2. The CDR3 length is 18 residues. After removal of 7 bases from V and 0 bases from J, the junction contained 18 bases not matched to a gene. Germline lookup yields CDR1 SQVTM and CDR2 ANQGSEA. CDR3 sequence: CSAGLVGLGRPSTDTQYF. The CDR3 DNA reads as TGCAGCGCCGGCCTGGTGGGACTAGGTCGGCCTAGCACAGATACGCAGTATTTT.

J is TRBJ2-1 and V is TRBV19; D unresolved. This CDR3 contains 14 residues. Germline CDR1 reads LNHDA; CDR2 reads SQIVND (reference sequence). V lost 8 bases and J 0 bases, leaving 11 bases between the germline ends. The DNA of the CDR3 is TGTGCCAGTGGTGAGGTGAGCTCCTACAATGAGCAGTTCTTC. It is translated as CASGEVSSYNEQFF.

This rearrangement joins TRBV5-6 to TRBJ2-5; possible D gene TRBD1, 5 bases. V dropped 0 bases and J dropped 4 bases, with 16 bases sitting between them. This CDR3 is 16 amino acids long. Germline CDR1 SGHDT, CDR2 YYEEEE. The CDR3 nucleotides are TGTGCCAGCAGCTTGGGGGGCCAGGGCTACGCAGAGACCCAGTACTTC. This gives the protein CASSLGGQGYAETQYF.

The rearrangement uses TRBV4-3 and TRBJ2-1, with TRBD2 identical over 7 bases. The V gene end was trimmed by 4 bases and the J gene end by 4 bases; junction bases not matched to a gene: 7. The V gene's germline CDR1 is LGHNA and CDR2 YSLEER. The CDR3 has 15 residues. Written as DNA, the CDR3 is TGCGCCAGCAGCCCCTCAGAGCGGGGTTACAATGAGCAGTTCTTC. Amino acids: CASSPSERGYNEQFF.